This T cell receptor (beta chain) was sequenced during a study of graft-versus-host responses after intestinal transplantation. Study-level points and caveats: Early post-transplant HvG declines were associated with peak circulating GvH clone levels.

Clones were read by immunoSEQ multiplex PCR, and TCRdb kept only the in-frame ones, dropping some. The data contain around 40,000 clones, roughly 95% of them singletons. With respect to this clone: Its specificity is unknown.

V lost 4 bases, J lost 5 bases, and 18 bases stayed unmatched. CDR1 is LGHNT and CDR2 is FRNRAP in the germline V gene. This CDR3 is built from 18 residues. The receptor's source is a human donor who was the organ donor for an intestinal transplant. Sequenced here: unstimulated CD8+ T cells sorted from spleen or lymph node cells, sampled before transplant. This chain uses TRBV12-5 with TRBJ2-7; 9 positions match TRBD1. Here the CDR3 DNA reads TGTGCTAGTGGTTCTAGCGCCCGCTCAGGACAGGGGTACCACGAGCAGTACTTC. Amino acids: CASGSSARSGQGYHEQYF.